This TCR beta chain is from a study of early T cells in non-severe SARS-CoV-2 infection. Only one count was recorded for this clonotype. Unique molecular identifiers were added to individual cDNA molecules. MiXCR, applied by TCRdb to the 5' RACE reads, yields one record per CDR3 protein. The repertoire includes some 96,000 distinct CDR3 sequences, about 12% of them detected once, and 2% to 2.5% sits in the top ten. The CDR3 has 14 amino acids. The germline V gene encodes CDR1 MGHRA and CDR2 YSYEKL. Between the trimmed V and J ends, which lost 4 bases and 6 bases, there was a span of 13 bases. Sequencing used whole blood. The sequence was obtained from an adult who was a healthcare worker with PCR-confirmed SARS-CoV-2 infection or an uninfected control (not recorded which). V and J are TRBV4-1 and TRBJ2-1, with a tentative D call TRBD2 (5 bases). The CDR3 nucleotides read TGCGCCAGCAGCCCACCGACTATTCCCAATGAGCAGTTCTTC. Protein: CASSPPTIPNEQFF.